This T cell receptor (beta chain) comes out of a study of human T cells and chemical hapten exposure. Authors' methods: Counting gave a median of 95,638 TCRs per sample, with values ranging from about 23,224 to 700,000. TCRdb re-analysed the RACE reads in MiXCR, keeping a single row per CDR3 protein. The V and J calls here are based on TCRdb, not the publication. The repertoire consists of over 55,000 distinct CDR3 sequences, with approximately 13% occurring once and the leading ten covering 2.4%. The table lists this clonotype with a count of one. Described time point: patch test 3, about 24 weeks after DPC sensitization. Treatment: therapeutic diphenylcyclopropenone sensitization with weekly scalp DPC. V was cut by 5 bases and J by 5 bases, with 16 bases left in between. The germline V gene has CDR1 SGHVS and CDR2 FNYEAQ. The CDR3 runs 15 residues.

This sequence originates from a man aged 25-40 years with alopecia areata. Some clones in this sample may be carry-over from other donors' samples. The chain combines TRBV7-6 with TRBJ2-1, with a possible D match to TRBD1 (6 bases). Sequenced here: whole blood, sampled in connection with sensitization to the hapten diphenylcyclopropenone (DPC). The CDR3 loop is CASSLRGQANNEQFF. In DNA form, the CDR3 reads TGTGCCAGCAGCCTCAGGGGACAAGCTAACAATGAGCAGTTCTTC. Complete variable domain (other parts from reference TRBV7-6 and TRBJ2-1): GAGVSQSPRYKVTKRGQDVALRCDPISGHVSLYWYRQALGQGPEFLTYFNYEAQQDKSGLPNDRFSAERPEGSISTLTIQRTEQRDSAMYRCASSLRGQANNEQFFGPGTRLTVL.